One and the same sample provided the 21 T cell receptor beta chains below, sequenced in a study of response to subunit inactivated influenza vaccine. TCRdb re-called the RT-PCR reads with MiXCR, one entry per CDR3 protein. The table has over 400,000 distinct CDR3 sequences, roughly 13% seen once. Sequenced here: PBMCs from blood, sampled more than 35 days after vaccination. These receptors all come from a man aged 45-65 years who received an inactivated influenza vaccine.

This clonotype was picked up a small number of times. The chain joins TRBV6-2 or TRBV6-3 to TRBJ2-7; possible D gene TRBD2, 6 bases. Germline CDR1 MNHEY, CDR2 SVGEGT. Trimming left V 4 bases short and J 2 bases short, with 12 bases between. The CDR3 spans 14 residues. The CDR3 DNA is TGTGCCAGCAGTTGGTTCGGGGGAGCCTACGAGCAGTACTTC. The encoded protein is CASSWFGGAYEQYF.

This sequence joins TRBV20-1 and TRBJ2-1, with D maybe TRBD2 (5 bases). CDR3 size: 16 residues. Germline values: CDR1 DFQATT, CDR2 SNEGSKA (reference sequence). The V end lost 5 bases, the J end lost 8 bases, and 25 bases lay between the germline ends. The CDR3 region has the DNA TGCAGTGCTTCCCCCTTTCGGTACGGGGTGAGCGATGAGCAGTTCTTC. This sequence encodes CSASPFRYGVSDEQFF.

A few counts support this clonotype. J is TRBJ1-2 and V is TRBV29-1; TRBD1 agrees at 7 bases. The CDR3 consists of 13 residues. J gave up 6 bases and V 4 bases, and 8 bases lay outside the gene matches. CDR1 is SQVTM and CDR2 is ANQGSEA in the germline V gene. CDR3 in amino acids: CSVGSQGSHGYTF. The CDR3, as DNA: TGCAGCGTTGGTTCACAGGGGAGTCATGGCTACACCTTC.

The chain links TRBV18 to TRBJ2-2; D unresolved. The CDR3 has 15 amino acids. CDR1 and CDR2 (germline): KGHSH, LQKENI. Trimming pared 2 bases from V and 0 bases from J, leaving 7 bases between. CDR3 residues: CASSPTTANTGELFF. The CDR3 coding sequence is TGTGCCAGCTCACCAACGACCGCGAACACCGGGGAGCTGTTTTTT.

This clonotype was seen only a few times. This chain connects TRBV11-2 to TRBJ2-2; D perhaps matches TRBD2 (5 bases). The germline V gene has CDR1 SGHAT and CDR2 FQNNGV. Trimming left V 8 bases short and J 7 bases short, with 17 bases between. This CDR3 is built from 14 residues. CDR3 in DNA: TGTGCCAGCCGCTACAGCGGTCAAGGCGGGGAGCTGTTTTTT. Amino acid sequence: CASRYSGQGGELFF.

The chain is built from TRBV10-3 and TRBJ2-7; 11 nucleotides align to TRBD2. Germline-derived CDR1 and CDR2 are ENHRY and SYGVKD. Trimming at V came to 8 bases and at J to 1 base, leaving 10 bases not matched to a gene. The CDR3 consists of 16 residues. The DNA of the CDR3 is TGTGCCATCGCCGGGACTAGCGGAGCTCGATCCTACGAGCAGTACTTC. Encoded protein: CAIAGTSGARSYEQYF.

This clonotype was seen at least ten times. This chain uses TRBV7-9 with TRBJ1-2; 12 bases match TRBD1. With V trimmed by 4 bases and J by 7 bases, 4 bases remained unmatched. The CDR3 consists of 14 residues. Germline CDR1 is SEHNR and CDR2 is FQNEAQ (reference sequence). The CDR3 DNA follows: TGTGCCAGCAGCTCGGGACAGGGGGCGAGTGGCTACACCTTC. It codes for CASSSGQGASGYTF. Combining the CDR3 with reference TRBV7-9 and TRBJ1-2 gives the whole variable domain DTGVSQNPRHKITKRGQNVTFRCDPISEHNRLYWYRQTLGQGPEFLTYFQNEAQLEKSRLLSDRFSAERPKGSFSTLEIQRTEQGDSAMYLCASSSGQGASGYTFGSGTRLTVV.

The J gene is TRBJ2-3, the V gene TRBV12-3 or TRBV12-4; TRBD1 might be the D (5 bases). The J call may be wrong; the DNA end is better matched by TRBJ1-5. The CDR3 is made up of 16 amino acids. This CDR3 is CASSLVPGLAVPRQHF. In DNA form, the CDR3 reads TGTGCCAGCAGTTTGGTTCCGGGACTAGCGGTGCCCCGGCAGCATTTT.

The V call is TRBV29-1, the J call TRBJ1-6; D might be TRBD1 (5 bases). The V end lost 6 bases, the J end lost 7 bases, and 16 bases lay between the germline ends. Germline V gene sequence: CDR1 SQVTM, CDR2 ANQGSEA. The CDR3 has 14 amino acids. The DNA for the CDR3 is TGCAGCGTCCAAGAGGGGACGGGGAATTCACCCCTCCACTTT. This encodes CSVQEGTGNSPLHF. The whole variable domain, filled in from reference TRBV29-1 and TRBJ1-6, reads SAVISQKPSRDICQRGTSLTIQCQVDSQVTMMFWYRQQPGQSLTLIATANQGSEATYESGFVIDKFPISRPNLTFSTLTVSNMSPEDSSIYLCSVQEGTGNSPLHFGNGTRLTVT.

This clonotype has a count of ten or more. This chain uses TRBV29-1 with TRBJ1-3; TRBD1 matches at 7 bases. The CDR3 is made up of 16 amino acids. With 0 bases clipped from V and 0 bases from J, the junction kept 5 bases outside the gene matches. The germline gives CDR1 SQVTM, CDR2 ANQGSEA. In nucleotides, the CDR3 is TGCAGCGTTGAAGATCGATGGGACAGCTCTGGAAACACCATATATTTT. Translation: CSVEDRWDSSGNTIYF.

This clonotype was picked up a small number of times. The chain combines TRBV10-3 with TRBJ1-4; 8 bases align to TRBD1. This CDR3 has 14 residues. The germline CDR1 and CDR2 sequences are ENHRY and SYGVKD. The junction had 0 bases not matched to a gene; V was cut back by 4 bases and J by 2 bases. CDR3 residues: CAISGTGTNEKLFF. The CDR3 DNA follows: TGTGCCATCAGTGGGACAGGGACTAATGAAAAACTGTTTTTT.

This chain joins TRBV19 and TRBJ2-7, with TRBD1 as a possible D gene (7 bases). The V gene's germline CDR1 is LNHDA and CDR2 SQIVND (reference sequence). Trimming removed 5 bases at V and 3 bases at J, with 26 bases between. The CDR3 runs 18 residues. The CDR3 sequence is CASSSPRLGAYRGYEQYF. The CDR3 DNA sequence: TGTGCCAGTAGTTCCCCCCGACTAGGGGCTTACAGGGGCTACGAGCAGTACTTC. Full variable domain (remainder filled in from reference TRBV19 and TRBJ2-7): DGGITQSPKYLFRKEGQNVTLSCEQNLNHDAMYWYRQDPGQGLRLIYYSQIVNDFQKGDIAEGYSVSREKKESFPLTVTSAQKNPTAFYLCASSSPRLGAYRGYEQYFGPGTRLTVT.

V is TRBV3-1 and J is TRBJ2-2; 10 bases line up with TRBD2. Per the germline V gene, CDR1 is LGHDT and CDR2 is YNNKEL (reference sequence). Trimming cost V 6 bases and J 6 bases; bases outside gene matches: 7. CDR3 length: 15 residues. The chain's CDR3 is CASRQRGGLAGELFF. The CDR3 nucleotides are TGTGCCAGCAGACAGCGGGGGGGACTCGCCGGGGAGCTGTTTTTT.

This chain links TRBV29-1 with TRBJ1-2; 8 bases fit TRBD1. Germline V gene data show CDR1 as SQVTM and CDR2 as ANQGSEA. This CDR3 has 13 residues. Losses at the gene ends were 6 bases for V and 2 bases for J; bases not matched to a gene: 5. The CDR3: CSVRTGHNYGYTF. Here the CDR3 DNA reads TGCAGCGTCCGGACAGGGCACAACTATGGCTACACCTTC.

The V and J genes are TRBV6-1 and TRBJ1-2; D not resolved. The V end was cut by 0 bases, the J end by 4 bases, with 9 bases between. The CDR3 totals 14 residues. Per the germline V gene, CDR1 is MNHNS and CDR2 is SASEGT. The CDR3 bases are TGTGCCAGCAGTGAAGCGGCAGGTGCCTATGGCTACACCTTC. Translation: CASSEAAGAYGYTF.

This CDR3 reads CSARPPGIFNTEAFF. The CDR3 DNA reads TGCAGTGCTAGACCTCCGGGGATATTTAACACTGAAGCTTTCTTT. This chain connects TRBV20-1 to TRBJ1-1, with D uncertain. The CDR3 runs 15 residues. With 2 bases removed from V and 2 bases from J, the gap between germline ends came to 15 bases. Germline loops: CDR1 DFQATT, CDR2 SNEGSKA (reference sequence).

This CDR3 reads CASSFFGRAQETQYF. For the CDR3, the DNA is TGCGCCAGCAGCTTTTTCGGGAGGGCCCAAGAGACCCAGTACTTC. This chain links TRBV5-1 with TRBJ2-5, with 8 positions matching TRBD2. The CDR3 is 15 residues long. CDR1 SGHRS and CDR2 YFSETQ come from the germline V gene. Trimming took 2 bases from V and 1 from J; bases not matched to a gene: 4.

This clonotype was detected a few times. The chain couples TRBV7-9 to TRBJ1-3; D uncertain. Deletions cut 7 bases from V and 4 bases from J, with 20 bases between. The CDR3 is 16 residues long. Germline assignment: CDR1 SEHNR and CDR2 FQNEAQ (reference sequence). The CDR3 reads CASKAPFPSTGNTIYF. The CDR3 DNA sequence: TGTGCCAGCAAGGCGCCCTTTCCCTCGACAGGAAACACCATATATTTT.

In this sample, this clonotype turned up once. The chain joins TRBV20-1 to TRBJ2-5; possibly TRBD2 for D (6 bases). This CDR3 is built from 13 residues. Trimming pared 6 bases from V and 8 bases from J, leaving 19 bases between. Germline-derived CDR1 and CDR2 are DFQATT and SNEGSKA (reference sequence). CDR3 sequence: CSAPTDYQSTQYF. The CDR3 bases are TGCAGTGCCCCTACGGACTACCAAAGTACCCAGTACTTC.

This sequence joins TRBV5-1 and TRBJ2-5; 10 bases fit TRBD2. Germline loops: CDR1 SGHRS, CDR2 YFSETQ. J gave up 5 bases and V 0 bases, and 10 bases lay outside the gene matches. The CDR3 has 17 amino acids. The CDR3 sequence: CASSLGALLAGAETQYF. The CDR3 DNA reads TGCGCCAGCAGCTTGGGGGCTCTCCTAGCGGGGGCTGAGACCCAGTACTTC.

This clonotype was observed at least ten times. The rearrangement uses TRBV29-1 and TRBJ1-4, with D uncertain. This CDR3 is built from 11 residues. Trimming left V 6 bases short and J 8 bases short, with 10 bases between. Per germline, CDR1 SQVTM and CDR2 ANQGSEA. DNA for the CDR3: TGCAGCGTCCGATCGGGCGAAAAACTGTTTTTT. Translating it yields CSVRSGEKLFF.